This TCR beta chain is from a study of blood T cell repertoires in COVID-19. Across the study: Acute-phase and convalescent COVID-19 samples originated in the United States, Italy and Spain.

Sequenced by immunoSEQ multiplex PCR; TCRdb stores in-frame clones only, minus some. This table holds roughly 51,000 clones, 90% found once. V was cut by 0 bases and J by 5 bases, with 6 bases left in between. Germline V gene sequence: CDR1 SGHDT, CDR2 YYEEEE. CDR3 length: 13 amino acids. The sequenced sample consisted of peripheral blood. The source is a man in his 70s with acute or convalescent COVID-19. The V gene is TRBV5-6, the J gene TRBJ2-4; no reliable D call. This CDR3 is CASSLVGQNIQYF. As DNA, the CDR3 is TGTGCCAGCAGCTTGGTGGGCCAAAACATTCAGTACTTC.